The entry that follows covers one TCR beta chain sequence. Its specificity is unknown. The TCR beta CDR3 regions underwent amplification from RNA transcripts. HTBI-primed RT-PCR formed the first round, and a multiplex PCR formed the second. TCRdb fed the multiplex PCR reads into MiXCR, producing one record per CDR3 protein. The table shows 200,000 to 250,000 distinct CDR3 sequences, with 25% to 30% occurring only once. This sample was taken from a study of Graves' ophthalmopathy and Graves' hyperthyroidism. This CDR3 is 13 amino acids long. The ends were cut back, 3 bases at V and 4 bases at J, with 9 bases in the middle. Germline assignment: CDR1 MDHEN and CDR2 SYDVKM. Study observations and caveats: Ophthalmopathy progression predictions by the model showed about 75% specificity and approximately 71% sensitivity.

The receptor was isolated from a man aged 45-65 years with Graves' ophthalmopathy. The sample consisted of peripheral blood. The gene calls are TRBV28 and TRBJ2-5; D unclear. The CDR3 region is CASSFPGSETQYF. The CDR3 DNA sequence: TGTGCCAGCAGTTTTCCCGGGTCAGAGACCCAGTACTTC.